This TCR beta chain was sequenced during a study of control samples from healthy donors and cancer patients. Assay: immunoSEQ multiplex PCR; the TCRdb copy retains only in-frame clones and omits some. The sample records about 110,000 clones, approximately 82% being singletons. The V gene lost 1 base and the J gene lost 4 bases, with 15 bases spanning the gap. The CDR3 extends over 17 amino acids. CDR1 and CDR2 from the germline V gene are SGHKS and YYEKEE (reference sequence). The source material was blood. J is TRBJ2-6 and V is TRBV5-5, with D tentatively TRBD1 (5 bases). This clonotype was obtained from a man aged 18-30 years in good health. CDR3 nucleotides: TGTGCCAGCAGCTTGTTAATGCAGGGCACCGGGGCCAACGTCCTGACTTTC. This sequence encodes CASSLLMQGTGANVLTF.